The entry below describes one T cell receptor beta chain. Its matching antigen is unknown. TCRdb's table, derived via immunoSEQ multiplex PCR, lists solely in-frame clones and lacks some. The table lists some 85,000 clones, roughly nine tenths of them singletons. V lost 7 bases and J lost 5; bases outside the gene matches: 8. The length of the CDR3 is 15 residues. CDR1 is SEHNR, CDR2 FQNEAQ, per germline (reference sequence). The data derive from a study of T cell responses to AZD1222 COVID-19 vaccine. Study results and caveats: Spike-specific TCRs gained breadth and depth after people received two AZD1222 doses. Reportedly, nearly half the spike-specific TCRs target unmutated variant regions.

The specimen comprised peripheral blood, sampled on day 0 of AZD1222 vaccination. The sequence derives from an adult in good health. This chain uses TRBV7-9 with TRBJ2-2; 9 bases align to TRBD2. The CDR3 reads CASNMGTSYTGELFF. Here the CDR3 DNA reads TGTGCCAGCAACATGGGGACTAGCTATACCGGGGAGCTGTTTTTT.